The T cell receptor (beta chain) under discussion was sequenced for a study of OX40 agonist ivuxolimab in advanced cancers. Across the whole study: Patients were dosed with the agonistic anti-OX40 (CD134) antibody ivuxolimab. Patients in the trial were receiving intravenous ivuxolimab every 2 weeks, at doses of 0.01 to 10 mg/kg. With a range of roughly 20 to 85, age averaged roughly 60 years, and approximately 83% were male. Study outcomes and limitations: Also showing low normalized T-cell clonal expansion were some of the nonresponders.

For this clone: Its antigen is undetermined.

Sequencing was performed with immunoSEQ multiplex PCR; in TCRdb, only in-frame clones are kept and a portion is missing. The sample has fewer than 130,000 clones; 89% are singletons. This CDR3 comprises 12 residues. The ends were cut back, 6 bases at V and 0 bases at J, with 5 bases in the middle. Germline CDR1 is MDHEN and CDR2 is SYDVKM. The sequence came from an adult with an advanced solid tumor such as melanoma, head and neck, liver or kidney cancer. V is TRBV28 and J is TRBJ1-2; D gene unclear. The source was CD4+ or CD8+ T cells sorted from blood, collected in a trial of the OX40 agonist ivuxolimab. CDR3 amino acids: CASRWTNYGYTF. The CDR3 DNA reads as TGTGCCAGCAGGTGGACTAACTATGGCTACACCTTC.